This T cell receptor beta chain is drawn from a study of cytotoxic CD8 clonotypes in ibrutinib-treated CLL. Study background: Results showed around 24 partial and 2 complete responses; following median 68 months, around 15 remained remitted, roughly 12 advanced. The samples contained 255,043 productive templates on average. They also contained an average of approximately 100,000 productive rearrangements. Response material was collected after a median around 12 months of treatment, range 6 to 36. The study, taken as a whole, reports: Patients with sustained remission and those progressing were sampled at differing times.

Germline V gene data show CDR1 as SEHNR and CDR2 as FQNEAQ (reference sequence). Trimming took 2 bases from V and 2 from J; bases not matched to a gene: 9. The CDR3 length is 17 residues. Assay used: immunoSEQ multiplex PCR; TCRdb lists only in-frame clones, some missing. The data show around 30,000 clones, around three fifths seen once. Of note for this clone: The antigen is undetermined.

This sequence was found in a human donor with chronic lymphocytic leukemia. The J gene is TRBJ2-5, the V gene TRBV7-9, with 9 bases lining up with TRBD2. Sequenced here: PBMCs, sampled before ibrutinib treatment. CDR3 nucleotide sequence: TGTGCCAGCAGCTTAAGGGGGCTAGCGGGGCTGCAAGAGACCCAGTACTTC. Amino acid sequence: CASSLRGLAGLQETQYF.